This T cell receptor beta chain was recovered during a study of blood T cell repertoires in COVID-19. In the authors' methods: Nucleated cell counts were estimated from reference gene primer amplification. TCRdb keeps only in-frame clones here, not all; method: immunoSEQ multiplex PCR. V and J calls and clone size are as listed in that table; D and trimming were resolved from the DNA. The sample holds some 420,000 clones, 85% to 90% seen once. Those enrolled, adults aged roughly 18 to 100 years, came from some 25 US areas. Cohorts were assigned according to the clinical history that participants reported. Recovered participants had two consecutive negative NP/OP PCR tests, healthcare professional clearance, or symptom resolution. Deletions cut 3 bases from V and 4 bases from J, with 13 bases between. This CDR3 contains 15 residues. Germline V CDR1 and CDR2: LNHDA, SQIVND (reference sequence).

Specimen: PBMCs or T cells enriched from blood (not recorded which). V usage is TRBV19 and J usage is TRBJ1-5, with a weak D call TRBD1 (6 bases). The TCR originated in a man aged 25 to 45 who had recovered from COVID-19. The DNA for the CDR3 is TGTGCCAGTAGTATTAATAGGGGGACAAATCAGCCCCAGCATTTT. Amino acids: CASSINRGTNQPQHF.